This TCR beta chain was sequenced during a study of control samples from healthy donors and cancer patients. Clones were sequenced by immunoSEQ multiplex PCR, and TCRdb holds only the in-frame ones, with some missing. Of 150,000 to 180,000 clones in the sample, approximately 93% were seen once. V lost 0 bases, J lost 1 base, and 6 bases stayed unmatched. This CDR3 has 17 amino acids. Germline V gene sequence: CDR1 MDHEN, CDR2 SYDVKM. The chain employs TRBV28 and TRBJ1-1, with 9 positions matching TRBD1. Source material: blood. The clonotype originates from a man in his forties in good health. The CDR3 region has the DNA TGTGCCAGCAGTTTATGGGGACAGGGACAACCGAACACTGAAGCTTTCTTT. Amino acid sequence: CASSLWGQGQPNTEAFF.